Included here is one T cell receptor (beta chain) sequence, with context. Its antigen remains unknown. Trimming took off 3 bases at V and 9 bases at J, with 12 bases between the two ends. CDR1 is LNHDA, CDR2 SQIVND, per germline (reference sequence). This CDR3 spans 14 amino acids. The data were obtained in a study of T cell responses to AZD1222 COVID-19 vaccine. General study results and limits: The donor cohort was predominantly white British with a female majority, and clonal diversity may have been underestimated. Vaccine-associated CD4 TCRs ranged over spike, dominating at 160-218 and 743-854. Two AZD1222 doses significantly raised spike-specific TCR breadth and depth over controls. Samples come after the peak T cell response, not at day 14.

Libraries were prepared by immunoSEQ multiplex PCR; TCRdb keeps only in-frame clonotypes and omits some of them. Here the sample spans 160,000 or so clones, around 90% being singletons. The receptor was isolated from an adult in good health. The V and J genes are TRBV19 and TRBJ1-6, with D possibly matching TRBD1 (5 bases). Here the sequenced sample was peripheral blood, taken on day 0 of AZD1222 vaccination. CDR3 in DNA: TGTGCCAGTAGTATCCTAGGGGTGGGTTCACCCCTCCACTTT. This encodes CASSILGVGSPLHF.